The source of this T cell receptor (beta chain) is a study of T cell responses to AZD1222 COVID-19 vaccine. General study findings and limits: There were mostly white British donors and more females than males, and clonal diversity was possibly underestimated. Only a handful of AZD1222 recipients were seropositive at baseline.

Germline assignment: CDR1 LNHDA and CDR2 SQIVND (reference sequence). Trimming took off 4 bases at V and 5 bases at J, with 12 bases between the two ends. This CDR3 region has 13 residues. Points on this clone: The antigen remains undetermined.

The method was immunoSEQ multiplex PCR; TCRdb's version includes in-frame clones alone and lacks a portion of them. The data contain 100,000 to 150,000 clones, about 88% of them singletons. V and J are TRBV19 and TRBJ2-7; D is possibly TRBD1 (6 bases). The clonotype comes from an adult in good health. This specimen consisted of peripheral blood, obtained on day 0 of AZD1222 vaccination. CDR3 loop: CASSNTGFNEQYF. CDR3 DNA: TGTGCCAGTAGTAACACAGGGTTCAACGAGCAGTACTTC. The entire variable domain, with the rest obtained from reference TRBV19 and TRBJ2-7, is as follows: DGGITQSPKYLFRKEGQNVTLSCEQNLNHDAMYWYRQDPGQGLRLIYYSQIVNDFQKGDIAEGYSVSREKKESFPLTVTSAQKNPTAFYLCASSNTGFNEQYFGPGTRLTVT.